The sequence of this T cell receptor (beta chain) was determined in a study of T cells in narcolepsy. Looked up from germline, CDR1 is SGHNT and CDR2 is YYREEE (reference sequence). The CDR3 has 15 residues. Trimming removed 0 bases at V and 1 base at J, with 9 bases between. General study findings and limits: Comparing one patient's CSF and blood CD4+ clonotypes highlighted HCRT- and TRIB2-specific autoreactive clonotypes.

Concerning this clone itself: The antigen is unknown.

Repertoires were generated with immunoSEQ multiplex PCR, while TCRdb's copy carries only in-frame clones and drops some. The data contain approximately 23,000 clones, 65% to 90% of them singletons. The chain employs TRBV5-4 and TRBJ2-3; possibly TRBD1 or TRBD2 for D (5 bases each). The TCR sequence derives from a human donor in good health. Sequences were obtained from memory (CD45RA-) CD4+ T cells from blood. CDR3 residues: CASSLDGGRTDTQYF. As DNA, the CDR3 is TGTGCCAGCAGCTTGGATGGGGGACGCACAGATACGCAGTATTTT.